This T cell receptor beta chain was identified during a study of response to subunit inactivated influenza vaccine. Study results and limitations: T cells newly recruited by each seasonal influenza vaccination are few, the authors suggested.

This clonotype was observed a handful of times. The antigen is not known. From the RT-PCR reads, TCRdb called clonotypes with MiXCR, one entry per CDR3 protein. Among around 710,000 distinct CDR3 sequences listed, approximately 14% were seen once. V was shortened by 2 bases and J by 8 bases, with 10 bases between the two germline ends. The CDR3 has 12 residues. CDR1 and CDR2 from the germline V gene are SGHRS and YFSETQ. The origin of this receptor is a man in his fifties who received an inactivated influenza vaccine. Source: PBMCs from blood, taken around two weeks before vaccination. The chain links TRBV5-1 to TRBJ1-2, with D uncertain. CDR3 DNA: TGCGCCAGCAGCTTTAGTCTCGACGGCTACACCTTC. It codes for CASSFSLDGYTF.